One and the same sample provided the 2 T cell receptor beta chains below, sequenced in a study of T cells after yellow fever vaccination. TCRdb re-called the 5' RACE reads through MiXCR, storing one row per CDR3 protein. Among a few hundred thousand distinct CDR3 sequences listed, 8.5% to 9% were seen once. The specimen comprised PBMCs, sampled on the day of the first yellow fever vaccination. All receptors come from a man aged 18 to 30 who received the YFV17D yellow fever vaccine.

The CDR3 sequence is CASSWGQGRNTEAFF. In DNA, the CDR3 is TGTGCCAGCAGCTGGGGACAGGGACGTAACACTGAAGCTTTCTTT. The chain joins TRBV7-8 to TRBJ1-1; 9 bases are a match to TRBD1. The CDR3 loop spans 15 amino acids. Germline lookup yields CDR1 SGHVS and CDR2 FQNEAQ. The V segment lost 4 bases and the J segment 2 bases; nucleotides outside the gene matches: 5.

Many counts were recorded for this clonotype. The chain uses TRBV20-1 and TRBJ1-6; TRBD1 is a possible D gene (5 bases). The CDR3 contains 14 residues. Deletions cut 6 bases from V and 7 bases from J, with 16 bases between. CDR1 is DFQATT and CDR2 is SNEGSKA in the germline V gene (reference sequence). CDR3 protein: CSATDPGRNSPLHF. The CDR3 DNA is TGCAGTGCCACCGATCCGGGGCGGAATTCACCCCTCCACTTT.